The clone carrying this T cell receptor beta chain has a handful of counts. Extraction of total RNA produced a minimum of 5.5 micrograms from each sample. A J-beta primer mix and a sample-barcoded 5' primer were used in a second PCR of roughly 6 to 11 cycles. A minimum of 2.5 million CDR3-containing paired-end reads was obtained for each sample. TCRdb called the 5' RACE reads again in MiXCR, with one record for every CDR3 protein. Found here are around 1,600,000 distinct CDR3 sequences, roughly two fifths of them singletons; the top ten hold 4%. Trimming removed 5 bases from V and 4 bases from J; junction bases left unmatched: 8. In germline, CDR1 is SGHAT, CDR2 FQNNGV. This CDR3 spans 16 amino acids. This entry belongs to a study of blood T cells in healthy people across ages.

The clonotype was recovered from a woman between 18 and 29 years old in good health. Sequenced input: blood. The J gene is TRBJ2-3, the V gene TRBV11-2; 11 nucleotides align to TRBD2. CDR3 sequence (DNA): TGTGCCAGCAGCCGGATTAGCGGGGGGGCGTCAGATACGCAGTATTTT. Translation: CASSRISGGASDTQYF.